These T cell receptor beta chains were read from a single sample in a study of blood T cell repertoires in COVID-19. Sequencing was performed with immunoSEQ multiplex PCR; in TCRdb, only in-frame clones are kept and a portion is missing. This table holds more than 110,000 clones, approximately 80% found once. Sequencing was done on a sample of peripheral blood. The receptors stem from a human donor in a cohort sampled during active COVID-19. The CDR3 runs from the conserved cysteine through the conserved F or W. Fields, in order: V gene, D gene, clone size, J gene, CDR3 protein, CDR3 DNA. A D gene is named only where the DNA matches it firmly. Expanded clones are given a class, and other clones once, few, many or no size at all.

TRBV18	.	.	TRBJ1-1	CASSPVQGGTEAFF	TGTGCCAGCTCACCAGTTCAGGGTGGGACTGAAGCTTTCTTT
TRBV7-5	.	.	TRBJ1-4	CARSLEGQLEKLFF	TGTGCCAGAAGCTTAGAGGGGCAGCTTGAAAAACTGTTTTTT
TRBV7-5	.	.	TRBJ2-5	CARSLGAGAQETQYF	TGTGCCAGAAGCTTAGGAGCGGGGGCTCAAGAGACCCAGTACTTC
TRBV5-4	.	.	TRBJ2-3	CASSPGIGRQIKDTQYF	TGTGCCAGCAGCCCCGGAATTGGGCGTCAGATCAAAGATACGCAGTATTTT
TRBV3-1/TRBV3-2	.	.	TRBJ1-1	CASSQGTFFNTEAFF	TGTGCCAGCAGCCAAGGGACATTTTTTAACACTGAAGCTTTCTTT
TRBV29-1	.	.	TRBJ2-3	CSVEASSTDTQYF	TGCAGCGTTGAAGCATCCAGCACAGATACGCAGTATTTT
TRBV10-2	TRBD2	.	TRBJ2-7	CASAGLAGLYEQYF	TGCGCCAGCGCCGGACTAGCGGGCCTTTACGAGCAGTACTTC
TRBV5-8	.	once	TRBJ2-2	CASSGGSRNTGELFF	TGTGCCAGCAGCGGCGGGTCCCGGAACACCGGGGAGCTGTTTTTT
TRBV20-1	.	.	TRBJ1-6	CSASLGPGASSYNSPLHF	TGCAGTGCTAGTTTGGGGCCAGGCGCTAGCTCCTATAATTCACCCCTCCACTTT
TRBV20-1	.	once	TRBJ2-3	CRLVSTDTQYF	TGCAGACTAGTGAGCACAGATACGCAGTATTTT
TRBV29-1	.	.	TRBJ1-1	CSVRTEDTEAFF	TGCAGCGTCAGGACAGAGGATACTGAAGCTTTCTTT
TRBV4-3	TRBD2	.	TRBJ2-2	CASSLSRLAGGQTGELFF	TGCGCCAGCAGCCTCTCTCGGCTAGCGGGGGGACAGACCGGGGAGCTGTTTTTT
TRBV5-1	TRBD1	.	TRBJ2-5	CASSPDHRGFWVRETQYF	TGCGCCAGCAGCCCCGACCACAGGGGGTTTTGGGTACGGGAGACCCAGTACTTC
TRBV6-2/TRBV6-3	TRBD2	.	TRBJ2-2	CASSPLLAGNPRELFF	TGTGCCAGCAGCCCCCTTTTAGCGGGCAACCCCCGGGAGCTGTTTTTT
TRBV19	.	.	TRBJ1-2	CASSTTIGGHYGYTF	TGTGCCAGTAGTACCACAATTGGAGGGCACTATGGCTACACCTTC
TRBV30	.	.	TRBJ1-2	CAWSVAGTDGYTF	TGTGCCTGGAGTGTGGCGGGCACGGATGGCTACACCTTC
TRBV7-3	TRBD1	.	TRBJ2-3	CASSIDRASSTDTQYF	TGTGCCAGCAGCATAGACAGGGCCTCTAGCACAGATACGCAGTATTTT
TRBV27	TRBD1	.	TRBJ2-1	CASLGLGTGDYNEQFF	TGTGCCAGCCTGGGTTTGGGGACAGGGGACTACAATGAGCAGTTCTTC
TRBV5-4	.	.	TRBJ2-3	CASSLRGPTDTQYF	TGTGCCAGCAGCCTAAGAGGGCCGACAGATACGCAGTATTTT